The rows below give T cell receptor beta chains drawn from one sample of a study of T cell repertoires in cytomegalovirus infection. Antigen specificity for these receptors is unknown. One entry per CDR3 protein results from TCRdb running MiXCR on the reads. Among fewer than 650,000 distinct CDR3 sequences listed, under 45% were seen once. The sample in question was cultured PBMCs, obtained from culture after CMV antigen stimulation. The receptors derive from a human donor in good health (CMV status not recorded). Some clones in this sample may be carry-over from other donors' samples. The CDR3 runs from the conserved cysteine through the conserved F or W. Fields, in order: CDR3 DNA, CDR3 protein, D gene, V gene, clone size, J gene. A D gene is named only where the DNA matches it firmly. For some rows the clone size is stated as once, few or many, or as a class when expanded; others skip it.

TGTGCCACCAGCAGAGATTTAGGGTCGCATACGCAGTATTTT | CATSRDLGSHTQYF | - | TRBV15 | - | TRBJ2-3
TGTGCCAGCAGTTTAGGGGGGTGGGCCGGGGCCAACGTCCTGACTTTC | CASSLGGWAGANVLTF | - | TRBV27 | few | TRBJ2-6
TGTGCCAGCAACCTAAGTCCCGGGGAGCTGTTTTTT | CASNLSPGELFF | - | TRBV11-2 | - | TRBJ2-2
TGTGCCAGTACTCCGGGATCTGGACAGAGGAACACTGAAGCTTTCTTT | CASTPGSGQRNTEAFF | - | TRBV19 | - | TRBJ1-1
TGTGCCAGTAGTCCCCGACAGGGCCTGTTCTTC | CASSPRQGLFF | TRBD1 | TRBV19 | - | TRBJ2-1
TGTGCCACCAGCAGAGAGTACAAGAACACCGGGGAGCTGTTTTTT | CATSREYKNTGELFF | - | TRBV15 | once | TRBJ2-2
TGCGCCAGCAGCCAGTGGACTAGCGGGAGTTACAATGAGCAGTTCTTC | CASSQWTSGSYNEQFF | TRBD2 | TRBV4-3 | - | TRBJ2-1
TGTGCCAGCAGTTACTCGGGCGGGAGGGCCATCGATGAGCAGTTCTTC | CASSYSGGRAIDEQFF | TRBD2 | TRBV6-6 | few | TRBJ2-1
TGTGCCAGCAGTCCCTCGTCCCCCACTAATGAAAAACTGTTTTTT | CASSPSSPTNEKLFF | - | TRBV28 | - | TRBJ1-4
TGTGCCAGCAGTTTTCCCCAGACAGGGGAAGCTTTCTTT | CASSFPQTGEAFF | TRBD1 | TRBV28 | few | TRBJ1-1
TGTGCCAGCAGCACCGGGGGAGGGGGTGAAAAACTGTTTTTT | CASSTGGGGEKLFF | - | TRBV11-2 | - | TRBJ1-4
TGTGCCAGCAGCGAACAAGCGGGGACCACAGATACGCAGTATTTT | CASSEQAGTTDTQYF | TRBD2 | TRBV7-6 | - | TRBJ2-3
TGTGCCAGCAGCTTAGCGCGACTAGCGGGAGGCGAGCAGTACTTC | CASSLARLAGGEQYF | TRBD2 | TRBV7-2 | many | TRBJ2-7
TGTGCCAGCAGTGACCGCGACAGGGGGCTGTCTAACTATGGCTACACCTTC | CASSDRDRGLSNYGYTF | TRBD1 | TRBV6-1 | - | TRBJ1-2
TGTGCCAGCAGCTTAAGTAGCGGGGGGGGGGGGCAGCAGTTCTTC | CASSLSSGGGGQQFF | TRBD2 | TRBV7-8 | - | TRBJ2-1
TGTGCCAGCGTTTCTTCTTGGGAGGAGCAGTACTTC | CASVSSWEEQYF | - | TRBV25-1 | few | TRBJ2-7
TGTGCCATACAACGGGAACTACAAGAGACCCAGTACTTC | CAIQRELQETQYF | - | TRBV7-4 | - | TRBJ2-5
TGTGCCAGCAGGAAAACAGGGGTCGACACCGGGGAGCTGTTTTTT | CASRKTGVDTGELFF | TRBD1 | TRBV12-3/TRBV12-4 | - | TRBJ2-2
TGTGCCAGCAGCTTAGTTAGGGTTCCTGGAAACAGCATATATTTT | CASSLVRVPGNSIYF | - | TRBV7-9 | - | TRBJ1-3
TGTGCCATCAGTCACCCCCGGGCCGGGGTCTCCTACAATGAGCAGTTCTTC | CAISHPRAGVSYNEQFF | - | TRBV10-3 | few | TRBJ2-1
TGCAGTGCTAGAGCTGAGTGGGAGACCCAGTACTTC | CSARAEWETQYF | - | TRBV20-1 | - | TRBJ2-5
TGTGCCAGCAGCTTAGGACAGCACTATGGCTACACCTTC | CASSLGQHYGYTF | - | TRBV7-2 | many | TRBJ1-2
TGCGCCAGCAGCCAAGCGACCGATAACTATGGCTACACCTTC | CASSQATDNYGYTF | - | TRBV4-3 | - | TRBJ1-2
TGTGCCATCGGGGGGTTGACTAATGAAAAACTGTTTTTT | CAIGGLTNEKLFF | - | TRBV12-3/TRBV12-4 | few | TRBJ1-4
TGTGCCTGGAGAGTCGCAGGAAGAGGAGGGACCCAGTACTTC | CAWRVAGRGGTQYF | - | TRBV30 | few | TRBJ2-5
TGTGCCAGCACCCCCCGACTAGCGGGCTACGAGCAGTACTTC | CASTPRLAGYEQYF | TRBD2 | TRBV6-5 | few | TRBJ2-7